These 15 T cell receptor beta chains were all obtained from the same sample, sequenced in a study of cytomegalovirus exposure and HLA in healthy donors. Method: immunoSEQ multiplex PCR; TCRdb's copy keeps in-frame clones and lacks some. The sample shows around 300,000 clones, just over 85% of them seen only once. The source material was PBMCs. These receptor sequences come from a woman younger than 35 in good health and CMV-seronegative.

This clone was counted a single time. The V and J genes are TRBV11-2 and TRBJ2-7; 12 bases agree with TRBD2. The CDR3 is made up of 15 amino acids. Looked up from germline, CDR1 is SGHAT and CDR2 is FQNNGV. The junction had 6 bases not matched to a gene; V was cut back by 4 bases and J by 5 bases. The CDR3 protein is CASSSLAGGENEQYF. The CDR3 DNA follows: TGTGCCAGCAGCTCGCTAGCGGGGGGGGAAAACGAGCAGTACTTC.

V gene TRBV11-2 combines with J gene TRBJ1-5; D is uncertain. The CDR3 has 15 amino acids. Germline loops: CDR1 SGHAT, CDR2 FQNNGV. Trimming pared 1 base from V and 2 bases from J, leaving 9 bases between. The CDR3 sequence: CASSLGESRNQPQHF. The CDR3 coding sequence is TGTGCCAGCAGCTTAGGAGAAAGTCGCAATCAGCCCCAGCATTTT.

V usage is TRBV7-8 and J usage is TRBJ1-3, with 7 bases identical to TRBD1. The germline CDR1 and CDR2 sequences are SGHVS and FQNEAQ. The CDR3 spans 16 residues. V was pared by 5 bases and J by 4 bases, with 11 bases of the junction left unmatched. The CDR3 spells CASSPDLTGAGNTIYF. The DNA of the CDR3 is TGTGCCAGCAGCCCGGACCTAACAGGGGCGGGAAACACCATATATTTT.

The rearrangement uses TRBV10-1 and TRBJ1-5, with D maybe TRBD1 (5 bases). The CDR3 runs to 13 residues. Germline assignment: CDR1 WNHNN and CDR2 SYGVQD (reference sequence). V lost 3 bases to trimming and J lost 9 bases, with 12 bases between them. In nucleotides, the CDR3 is TGCGCCAGCAGTGACAGGGAAGAGCGGCCCCAGCATTTT. Translating gives CASSDREERPQHF.

The chain joins TRBV29-1 to TRBJ2-1; TRBD2 aligns across 8 bases. Germline CDR1 is SQVTM and CDR2 is ANQGSEA. Trimming removed 6 bases from V and 4 bases from J; junction bases left unmatched: 17. The CDR3 runs 17 residues. The CDR3 protein is CSVQKGLAGPPYNEQFF. The CDR3 coding sequence is TGCAGCGTCCAAAAGGGCCTAGCGGGCCCACCTTACAATGAGCAGTTCTTC.

V gene TRBV6-5 combines with J gene TRBJ1-2; TRBD1 matches at 7 bases. Germline trimming cut 0 bases from V and 5 bases from J; bases unmatched to any gene: 9. Germline CDR1 reads MNHEY; CDR2 reads SVGAGI. This CDR3 is built from 16 residues. This CDR3 reads CASSYSILGQAYGYTF. CDR3 nucleotide sequence: TGTGCCAGCAGTTACTCGATTCTCGGACAGGCGTATGGCTACACCTTC.

CDR3: CASIPRQGLFYGYTF. CDR3 sequence (DNA): TGTGCCAGCATCCCCAGGCAGGGACTTTTCTATGGCTACACCTTC. The chain combines TRBV6-5 with TRBJ1-2; a possible D gene is TRBD1 (5 bases). The CDR3 covers 15 residues. V lost 7 bases, J lost 4 bases, and 19 bases lay in between. CDR1 is MNHEY and CDR2 is SVGAGI in the germline V gene.

The J gene is TRBJ1-2, the V gene TRBV29-1, with D perhaps TRBD1 (5 bases). CDR1 is SQVTM and CDR2 is ANQGSEA in the germline V gene. The CDR3 spans 12 residues. V lost 5 bases and J lost 4, with 11 bases in between. The CDR3 region has the DNA TGCAGCGTTTCCCAGGGTACCTATGGCTACACCTTC. It translates to CSVSQGTYGYTF.

This chain links TRBV5-1 with TRBJ1-6; D is unclear. Germline V gene data show CDR1 as SGHRS and CDR2 as YFSETQ. The CDR3 totals 13 residues. The germline V and J ends were trimmed by 0 bases and 10 bases, with 8 bases remaining between them. CDR3: CASSLAALSPLHF. The CDR3, as DNA: TGCGCCAGCAGCTTGGCCGCTCTATCACCCCTCCACTTT.

This chain uses TRBV11-2 with TRBJ1-2; the D gene is possibly TRBD1 (5 bases). V was trimmed by 8 bases and J by 7 bases, leaving 14 bases between them. Looked up from germline, CDR1 is SGHAT and CDR2 is FQNNGV. The CDR3 spans 12 residues. CDR3 in amino acids: CASGGVVRGYTF. The CDR3 DNA is TGTGCCAGCGGGGGGGTCGTACGTGGCTACACCTTC.

This clone was detected only once. The chain couples TRBV7-2 to TRBJ1-2; TRBD1 agrees at 9 bases. Looked up from germline, CDR1 is SGHTA and CDR2 is FQGNSA. This CDR3 comprises 14 residues. V lost 5 bases and J lost 4; bases outside the gene matches: 5. The CDR3 spells CASSRGGQGYGYTF. The DNA of the CDR3 is TGTGCCAGCAGCCGAGGGGGACAGGGCTATGGCTACACCTTC.

The genes are TRBV13 and TRBJ1-2, with a possible D match to TRBD1 (5 bases). The CDR3 runs 14 residues. Trimming took 5 bases from V and 6 from J, leaving 16 bases between them. Germline V lookup: CDR1 PRHDT, CDR2 FYEKMQ (reference sequence). The CDR3 region has the DNA TGTGCCAGCAGCCCCGGGTGGCAGGGCGATGGCTACACCTTC. This sequence encodes CASSPGWQGDGYTF. Combining the CDR3 with reference TRBV13 and TRBJ1-2 gives the whole variable domain AAGVIQSPRHLIKEKRETATLKCYPIPRHDTVYWYQQGPGQDPQFLISFYEKMQSDKGSIPDRFSAQQFSDYHSELNMSSLELGDSALYFCASSPGWQGDGYTFGSGTRLTVV.

This chain uses TRBV9 with TRBJ2-5, with unresolved D. The germline V and J ends were trimmed by 0 bases and 5 bases, with 14 bases remaining between them. The CDR3 consists of 15 residues. Germline lookup yields CDR1 SGDLS and CDR2 YYNGEE. CDR3: CASSVEGRVTETQYF. In nucleotides, the CDR3 is TGTGCCAGCAGCGTAGAAGGCCGGGTCACGGAGACCCAGTACTTC.

The V and J genes are TRBV5-1 and TRBJ2-5, with 13 bases matching TRBD2. V shed 0 bases, J shed 5 bases, and the junction held 4 bases outside the gene matches. Germline CDR1 reads SGHRS; CDR2 reads YFSETQ. The CDR3 totals 16 residues. CDR3 bases: TGCGCCAGCAGCTTGGGACTAGCGGGAGGCACGGAGACCCAGTACTTC. Translating it yields CASSLGLAGGTETQYF. The variable domain in full, with the rest retrieved from reference TRBV5-1 and TRBJ2-5, is KAGVTQTPRYLIKTRGQQVTLSCSPISGHRSVSWYQQTPGQGLQFLFEYFSETQRNKGNFPGRFSGRQFSNSRSEMNVSTLELGDSALYLCASSLGLAGGTETQYFGPGTRLLVL.

V and J are TRBV6-5 and TRBJ2-6; D call uncertain. This CDR3 comprises 13 residues. CDR1 MNHEY and CDR2 SVGAGI come from the germline V gene. The V and J ends lost 8 bases and 0 bases respectively, with 5 bases between them. The CDR3 DNA is TGTGCCAGCTTGGCCTCTGGGGCCAACGTCCTGACTTTC. Translating gives CASLASGANVLTF.